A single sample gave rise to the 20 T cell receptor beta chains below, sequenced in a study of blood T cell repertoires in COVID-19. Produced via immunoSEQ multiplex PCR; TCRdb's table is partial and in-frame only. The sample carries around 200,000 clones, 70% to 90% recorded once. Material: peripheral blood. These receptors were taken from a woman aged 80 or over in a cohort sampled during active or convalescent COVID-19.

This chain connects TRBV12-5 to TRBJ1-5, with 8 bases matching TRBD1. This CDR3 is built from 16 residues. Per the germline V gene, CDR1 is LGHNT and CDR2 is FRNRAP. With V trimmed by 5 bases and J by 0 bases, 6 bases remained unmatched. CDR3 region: CASGDRGRYSNQPQHF. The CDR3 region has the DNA TGTGCTAGTGGTGACAGGGGACGTTATAGCAATCAGCCCCAGCATTTT.

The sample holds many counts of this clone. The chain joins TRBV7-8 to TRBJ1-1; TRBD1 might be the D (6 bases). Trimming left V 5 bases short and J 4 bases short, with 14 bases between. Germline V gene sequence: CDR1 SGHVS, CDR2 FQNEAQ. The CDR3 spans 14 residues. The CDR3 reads CASSHTGLGTEAFF. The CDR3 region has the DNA TGTGCCAGCAGCCATACAGGGTTGGGCACTGAAGCTTTCTTT.

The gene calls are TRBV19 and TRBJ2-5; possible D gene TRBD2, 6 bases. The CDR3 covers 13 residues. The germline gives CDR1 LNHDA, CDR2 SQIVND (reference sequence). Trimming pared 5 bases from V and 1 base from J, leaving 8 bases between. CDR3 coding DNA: TGTGCCAGTAGTGGGGGGATCCAAGAGACCCAGTACTTC. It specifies CASSGGIQETQYF.

The CDR3 DNA is TGTGCCAGCAGCGTCCAGGGGGAGGAAAAACTGTTTTTT. It is translated as CASSVQGEEKLFF. The chain carries TRBV27 and TRBJ1-4; the match to TRBD1 covers 7 bases. CDR3 length equals 13 residues. J gave up 8 bases and V 6 bases, and 6 bases lay outside the gene matches. The germline CDR1 and CDR2 sequences are MNHEY and SMNVEV (reference sequence).

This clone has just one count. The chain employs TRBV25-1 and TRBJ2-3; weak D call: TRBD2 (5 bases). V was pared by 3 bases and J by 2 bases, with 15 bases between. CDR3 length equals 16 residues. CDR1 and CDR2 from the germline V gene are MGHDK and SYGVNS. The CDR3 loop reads CASSDGGSAYTDTQYF. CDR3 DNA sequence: TGTGCCAGCAGTGACGGCGGTAGCGCCTACACAGATACGCAGTATTTT. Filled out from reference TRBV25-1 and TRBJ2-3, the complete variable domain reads EADIYQTPRYLVIGTGKKITLECSQTMGHDKMYWYQQDPGMELHLIHYSYGVNSTEKGDLSSESTVSRIRTEHFPLTLESARPSHTSQYLCASSDGGSAYTDTQYFGPGTRLTVL.

DNA for the CDR3: TGTGCCAGCAGGGAGACAGGGCGCTACGAGCAGTACTTC. It translates to CASRETGRYEQYF. V gene TRBV6-5 combines with J gene TRBJ2-7; TRBD1 agrees at 7 bases. Trimming removed 6 bases from V and 3 bases from J; junction bases left unmatched: 5. Per the germline V gene, CDR1 is MNHEY and CDR2 is SVGAGI. This CDR3 is 13 amino acids long.

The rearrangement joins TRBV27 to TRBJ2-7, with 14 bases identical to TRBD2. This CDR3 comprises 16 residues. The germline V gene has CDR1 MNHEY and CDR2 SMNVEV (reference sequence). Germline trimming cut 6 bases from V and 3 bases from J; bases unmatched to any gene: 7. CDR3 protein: CASRLYGLAGGYEQYF. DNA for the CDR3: TGTGCCAGCAGACTTTACGGACTAGCGGGGGGCTACGAGCAGTACTTC.

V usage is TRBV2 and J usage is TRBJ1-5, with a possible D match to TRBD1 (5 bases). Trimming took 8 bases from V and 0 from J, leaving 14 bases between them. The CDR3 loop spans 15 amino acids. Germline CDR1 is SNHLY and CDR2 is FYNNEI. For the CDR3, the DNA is TGTGCCAGCGAAACCCAGGGTTATAGCAATCAGCCCCAGCATTTT. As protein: CASETQGYSNQPQHF. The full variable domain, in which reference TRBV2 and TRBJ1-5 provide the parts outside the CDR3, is EPEVTQTPSHQVTQMGQEVILRCVPISNHLYFYWYRQILGQKVEFLVSFYNNEISEKSEIFDDQFSVERPDGSNFTLKIRSTKLEDSAMYFCASETQGYSNQPQHFGDGTRLSIL.

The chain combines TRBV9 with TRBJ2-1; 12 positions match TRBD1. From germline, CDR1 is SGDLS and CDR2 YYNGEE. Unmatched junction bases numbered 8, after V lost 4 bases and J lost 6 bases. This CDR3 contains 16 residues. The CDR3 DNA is TGTGCCAGCAGCCAATCCGGGACAGGGGGCATCAATGAGCAGTTCTTC. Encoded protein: CASSQSGTGGINEQFF.

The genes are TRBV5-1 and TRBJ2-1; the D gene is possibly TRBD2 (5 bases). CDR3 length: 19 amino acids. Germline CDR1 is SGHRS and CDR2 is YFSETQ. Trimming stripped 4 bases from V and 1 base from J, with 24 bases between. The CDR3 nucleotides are TGCGCCAGCAGCCGTGGCCTTAGAAAGGGAAGGAGGTCCTACAATGAGCAGTTCTTC. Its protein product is CASSRGLRKGRRSYNEQFF. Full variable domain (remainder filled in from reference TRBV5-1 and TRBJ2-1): KAGVTQTPRYLIKTRGQQVTLSCSPISGHRSVSWYQQTPGQGLQFLFEYFSETQRNKGNFPGRFSGRQFSNSRSEMNVSTLELGDSALYLCASSRGLRKGRRSYNEQFFGPGTRLTVL.

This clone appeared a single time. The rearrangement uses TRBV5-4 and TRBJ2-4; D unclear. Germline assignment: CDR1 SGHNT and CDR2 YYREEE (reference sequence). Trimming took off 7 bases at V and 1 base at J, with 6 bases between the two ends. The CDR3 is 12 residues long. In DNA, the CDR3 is TGTGCCAGCGGCCTCGCCAAAAACATTCAGTACTTC. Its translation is CASGLAKNIQYF.

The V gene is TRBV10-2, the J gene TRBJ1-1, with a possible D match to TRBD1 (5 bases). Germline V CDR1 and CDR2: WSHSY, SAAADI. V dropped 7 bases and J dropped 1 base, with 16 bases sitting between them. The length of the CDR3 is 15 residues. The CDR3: CASTFGGGGNTEAFF. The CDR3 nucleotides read TGCGCCAGCACCTTCGGGGGGGGTGGGAACACTGAAGCTTTCTTT.

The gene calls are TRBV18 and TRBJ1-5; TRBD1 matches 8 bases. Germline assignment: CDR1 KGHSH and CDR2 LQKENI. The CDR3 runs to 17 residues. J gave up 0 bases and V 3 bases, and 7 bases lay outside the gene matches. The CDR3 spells CASSPVSDRASNQPQHF. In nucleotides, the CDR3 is TGTGCCAGCTCACCGGTCTCGGACAGGGCTAGCAATCAGCCCCAGCATTTT.

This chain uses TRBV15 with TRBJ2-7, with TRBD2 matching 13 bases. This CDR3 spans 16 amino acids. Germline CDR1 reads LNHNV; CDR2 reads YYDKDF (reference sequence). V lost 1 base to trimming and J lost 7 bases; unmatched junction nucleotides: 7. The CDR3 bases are TGTGCCACCAGCAGAGGCGGACTAGCGGGAGATCGGGAGCAGTACGTC. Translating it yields CATSRGGLAGDREQYV.

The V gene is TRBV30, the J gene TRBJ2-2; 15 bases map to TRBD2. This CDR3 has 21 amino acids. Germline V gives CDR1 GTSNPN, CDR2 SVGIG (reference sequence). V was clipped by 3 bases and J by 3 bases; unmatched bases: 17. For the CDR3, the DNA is TGTGCCTGGAGCGTCCCCGACGGGACTAGCGGGAGGAGAAGGTACACCGGGGAGCTGTTTTTT. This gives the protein CAWSVPDGTSGRRRYTGELFF.

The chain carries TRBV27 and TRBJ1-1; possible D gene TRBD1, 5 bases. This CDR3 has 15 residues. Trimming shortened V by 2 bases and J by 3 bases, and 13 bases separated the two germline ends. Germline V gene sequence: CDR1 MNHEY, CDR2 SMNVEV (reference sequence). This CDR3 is CASSLSAGGYTEAFF. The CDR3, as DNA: TGTGCCAGCAGTTTAAGTGCGGGGGGGTACACTGAAGCTTTCTTT.

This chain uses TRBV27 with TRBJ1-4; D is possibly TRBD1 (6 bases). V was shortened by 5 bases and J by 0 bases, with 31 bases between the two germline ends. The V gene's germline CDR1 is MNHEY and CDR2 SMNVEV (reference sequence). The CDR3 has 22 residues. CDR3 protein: CASSTGVGLWGRRTATNEKLFF. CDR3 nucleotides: TGTGCCAGCAGTACCGGGGTGGGCCTCTGGGGGCGGAGAACGGCAACTAATGAAAAACTGTTTTTT.

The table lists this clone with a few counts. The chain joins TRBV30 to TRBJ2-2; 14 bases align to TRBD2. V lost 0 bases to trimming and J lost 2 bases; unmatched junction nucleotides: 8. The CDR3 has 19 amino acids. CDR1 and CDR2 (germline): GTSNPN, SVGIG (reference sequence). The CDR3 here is CAWSVGLAGALLNTGELFF. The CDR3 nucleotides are TGTGCCTGGAGTGTGGGACTAGCGGGGGCCCTTCTTAACACCGGGGAGCTGTTTTTT. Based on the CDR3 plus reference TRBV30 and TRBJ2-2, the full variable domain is SQTIHQWPATLVQPVGSPLSLECTVEGTSNPNLYWYRQAAGRGLQLLFYSVGIGQISSEVPQNLSASRPQDRQFILSSKKLLLSDSGFYLCAWSVGLAGALLNTGELFFGEGSRLTVL.

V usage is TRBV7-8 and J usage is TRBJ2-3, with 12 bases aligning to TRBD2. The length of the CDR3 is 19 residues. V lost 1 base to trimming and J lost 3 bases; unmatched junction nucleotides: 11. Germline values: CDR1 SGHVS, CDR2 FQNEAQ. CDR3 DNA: TGTGCCAGCAGCTTAGTTCCTAGCGGGGGGGCCCGGAGGACAGATACGCAGTATTTT. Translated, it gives CASSLVPSGGARRTDTQYF.

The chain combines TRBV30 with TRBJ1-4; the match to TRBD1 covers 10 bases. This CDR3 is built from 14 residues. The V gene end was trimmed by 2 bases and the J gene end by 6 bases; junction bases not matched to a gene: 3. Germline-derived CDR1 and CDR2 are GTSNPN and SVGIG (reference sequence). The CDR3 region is CAWSRTGGDEKLFF. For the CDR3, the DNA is TGTGCCTGGAGTCGGACAGGGGGAGATGAAAAACTGTTTTTT.